This entry features one T cell receptor beta chain sequence. Its specificity is unknown. The table came from immunoSEQ multiplex PCR; TCRdb's copy has only in-frame clones and leaves some out. The sample shows 7,000 to 8,500 clones, 62% of them seen only once. CDR3 length: 15 amino acids. V lost 3 bases and J 7 bases, leaving 19 bases between the germline ends. CDR1 is DFQATT, CDR2 SNEGSKA, per germline (reference sequence). The data originate from a study of T cells in tumors after PD-1 blockade. About the research overall: Daily vismodegib 150 mg continued in a subset of anti-PD-1-treated patients. Study results and limitations: Expanded exhausted CD8+ clones after therapy were mostly novel clonotypes. Peripheral recruitment is suggested, as some novel exhausted tumor clones were in pre-treatment blood.

Time point of the sample: second of two post-therapy site-matched biopsies roughly two months apart. This chain links TRBV20-1 with TRBJ2-4; D could derive from TRBD1 or TRBD2 (6 bases each). This sequence originates from a human donor with basal cell carcinoma. The sample consisted of tumor tissue, taken after anti-PD-1 treatment. The CDR3 sequence is CSASSVGGGSNIQYF. In DNA, the CDR3 is TGCAGTGCTAGTAGTGTCGGGGGCGGGTCGAACATTCAGTACTTC.